This T cell receptor (beta chain) was captured in a study of OX40 agonist ivuxolimab in advanced cancers. Study context: Patient treatment consisted of intravenous ivuxolimab administration every 2 weeks at 0.01 to 10 mg/kg. Broader study findings: The study found that CD8+ T cells averaged more expanded clones than CD4+.

This CDR3 comprises 12 residues. The germline gives CDR1 MGHRA, CDR2 YSYEKL. Trimming removed 1 base from V and 5 bases from J, with 2 bases in between. Generated by immunoSEQ multiplex PCR, the TCRdb table keeps only in-frame clones and is missing some. This repertoire shows tens of thousands of clones, around 90% found once; its top ten account for roughly 12%. With regard to this clone: Its antigen is as yet unknown.

This clonotype originated in an adult with an advanced solid tumor such as melanoma, head and neck, liver or kidney cancer. The source material was CD4+ or CD8+ T cells sorted from blood, sampled in a trial of the OX40 agonist ivuxolimab. The chain uses TRBV4-1 and TRBJ2-2; D remains unclear. The CDR3 bases are TGCGCCAGCAGCCAAGGAACCGGGGAGCTGTTTTTT. Translation: CASSQGTGELFF.